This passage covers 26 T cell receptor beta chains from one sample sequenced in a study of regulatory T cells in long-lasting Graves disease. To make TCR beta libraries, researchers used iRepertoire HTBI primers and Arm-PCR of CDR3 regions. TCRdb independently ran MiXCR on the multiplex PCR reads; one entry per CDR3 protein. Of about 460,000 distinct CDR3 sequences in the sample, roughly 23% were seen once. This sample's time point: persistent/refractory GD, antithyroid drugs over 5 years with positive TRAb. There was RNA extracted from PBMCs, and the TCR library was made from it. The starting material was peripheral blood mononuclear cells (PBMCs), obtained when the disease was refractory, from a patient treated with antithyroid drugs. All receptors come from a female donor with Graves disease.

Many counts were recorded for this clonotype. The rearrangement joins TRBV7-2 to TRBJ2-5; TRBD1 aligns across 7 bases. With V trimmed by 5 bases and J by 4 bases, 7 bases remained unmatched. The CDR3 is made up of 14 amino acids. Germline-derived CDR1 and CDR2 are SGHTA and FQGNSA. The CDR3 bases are TGTGCCAGCAGCCGTCGACAGGGATCAGAGACCCAGTACTTC. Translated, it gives CASSRRQGSETQYF.

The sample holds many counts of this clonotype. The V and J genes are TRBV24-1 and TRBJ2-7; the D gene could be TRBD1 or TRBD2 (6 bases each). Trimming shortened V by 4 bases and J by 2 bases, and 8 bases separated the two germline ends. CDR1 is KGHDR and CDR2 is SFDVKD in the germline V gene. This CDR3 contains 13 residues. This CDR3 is CATSEGGTYEQYF. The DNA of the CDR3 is TGTGCCACCAGTGAAGGGGGGACCTACGAGCAGTACTTC.

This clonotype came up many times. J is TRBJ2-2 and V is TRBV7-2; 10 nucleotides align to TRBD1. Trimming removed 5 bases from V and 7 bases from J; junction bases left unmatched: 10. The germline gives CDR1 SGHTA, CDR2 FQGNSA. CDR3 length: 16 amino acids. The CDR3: CASSLSGTGVIGELFF. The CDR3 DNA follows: TGTGCCAGCAGCCTGTCCGGGACAGGGGTGATCGGGGAGCTGTTTTTT. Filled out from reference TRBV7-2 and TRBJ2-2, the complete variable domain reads GAGVSQSPSNKVTEKGKDVELRCDPISGHTALYWYRQSLGQGLEFLIYFQGNSAPDKSGLPSDRFSAERTGGSVSTLTIQRTQQEDSAVYLCASSLSGTGVIGELFFGEGSRLTVL.

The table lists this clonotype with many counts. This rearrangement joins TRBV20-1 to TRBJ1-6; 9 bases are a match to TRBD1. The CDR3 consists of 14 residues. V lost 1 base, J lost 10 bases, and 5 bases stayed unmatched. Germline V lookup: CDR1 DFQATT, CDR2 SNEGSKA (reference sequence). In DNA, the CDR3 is TGCAGTGCTAGAGGGGACAGGGAGTTCTCACCCCTCCACTTT. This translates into CSARGDREFSPLHF.

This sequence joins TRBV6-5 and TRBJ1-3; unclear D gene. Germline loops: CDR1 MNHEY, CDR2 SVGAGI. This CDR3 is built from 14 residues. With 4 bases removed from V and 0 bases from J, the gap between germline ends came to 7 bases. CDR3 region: CASSSLSSGNTIYF. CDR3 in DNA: TGTGCCAGCAGTTCCCTCAGCTCTGGAAACACCATATATTTT.

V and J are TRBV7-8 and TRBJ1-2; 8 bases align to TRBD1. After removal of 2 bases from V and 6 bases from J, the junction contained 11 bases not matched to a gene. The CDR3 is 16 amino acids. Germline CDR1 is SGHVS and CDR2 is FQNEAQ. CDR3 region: CASSLRTGDRRNGYTF. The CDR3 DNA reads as TGTGCCAGCAGCTTAAGGACCGGGGACAGGAGGAATGGCTACACCTTC.

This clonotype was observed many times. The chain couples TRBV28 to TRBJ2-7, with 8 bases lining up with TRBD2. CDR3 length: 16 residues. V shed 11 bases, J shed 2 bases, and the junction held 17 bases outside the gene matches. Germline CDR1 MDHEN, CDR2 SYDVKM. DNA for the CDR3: TGTGCCTCCCAAGAAGCGGGAGTACGGTTGACCTACGAGCAGTACTTC. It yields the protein CASQEAGVRLTYEQYF. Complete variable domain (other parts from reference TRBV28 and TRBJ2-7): DVKVTQSSRYLVKRTGEKVFLECVQDMDHENMFWYRQDPGLGLRLIYFSYDVKMKEKGDIPEGYSVSREKKERFSLILESASTNQTSMYLCASQEAGVRLTYEQYFGPGTRLTVT.

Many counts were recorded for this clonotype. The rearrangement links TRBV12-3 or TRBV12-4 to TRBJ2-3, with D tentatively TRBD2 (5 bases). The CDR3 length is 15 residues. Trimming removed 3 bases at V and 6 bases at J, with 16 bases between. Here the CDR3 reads CASSFVSGSEDTQYF. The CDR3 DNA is TGTGCCAGCAGTTTTGTCAGTGGGAGTGAGGATACGCAGTATTTT.

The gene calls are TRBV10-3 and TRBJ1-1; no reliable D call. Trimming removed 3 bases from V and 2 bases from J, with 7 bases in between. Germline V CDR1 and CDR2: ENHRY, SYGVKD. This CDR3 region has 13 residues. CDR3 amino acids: CAISDGENTEAFF. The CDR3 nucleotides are TGTGCCATCAGTGATGGGGAAAACACTGAAGCTTTCTTT.

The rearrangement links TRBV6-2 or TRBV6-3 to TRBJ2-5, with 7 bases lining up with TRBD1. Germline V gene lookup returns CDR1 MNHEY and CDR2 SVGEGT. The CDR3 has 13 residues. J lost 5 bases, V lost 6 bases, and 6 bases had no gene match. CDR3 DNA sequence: TGTGCCAGCAGACCTCAGGGGGACGAGACCCAGTACTTC. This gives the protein CASRPQGDETQYF.

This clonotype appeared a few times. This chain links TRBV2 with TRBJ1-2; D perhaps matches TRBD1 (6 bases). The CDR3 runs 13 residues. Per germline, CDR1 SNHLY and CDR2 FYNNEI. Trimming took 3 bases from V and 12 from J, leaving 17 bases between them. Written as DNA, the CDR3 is TGTGCCAGCAGTGAGGTCGAAACGGGGGGCAACACCTTC. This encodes CASSEVETGGNTF.

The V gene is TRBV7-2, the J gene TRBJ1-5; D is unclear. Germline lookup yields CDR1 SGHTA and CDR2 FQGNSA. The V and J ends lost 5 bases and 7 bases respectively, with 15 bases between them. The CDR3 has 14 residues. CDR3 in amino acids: CASSRNGERQPQHF. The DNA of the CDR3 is TGTGCCAGCAGCCGAAACGGGGAAAGGCAGCCCCAGCATTTT.

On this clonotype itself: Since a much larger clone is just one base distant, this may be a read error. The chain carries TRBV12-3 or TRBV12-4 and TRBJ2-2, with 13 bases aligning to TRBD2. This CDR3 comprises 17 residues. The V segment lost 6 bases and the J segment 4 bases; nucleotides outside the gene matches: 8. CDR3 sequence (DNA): TGTGCCAGCAGCCCCGGGACTAGCGGGAACCTCACCGGGGAGCTGTTTTTT. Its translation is CASSPGTSGNLTGELFF.

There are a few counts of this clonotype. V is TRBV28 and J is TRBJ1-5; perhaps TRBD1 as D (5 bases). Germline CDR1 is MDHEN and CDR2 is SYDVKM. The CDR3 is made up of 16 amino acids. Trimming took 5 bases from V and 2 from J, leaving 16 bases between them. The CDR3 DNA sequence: TGTGCCAGCAGTATACCTCCGGGGACGCGCAATCAGCCCCAGCATTTT. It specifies CASSIPPGTRNQPQHF.

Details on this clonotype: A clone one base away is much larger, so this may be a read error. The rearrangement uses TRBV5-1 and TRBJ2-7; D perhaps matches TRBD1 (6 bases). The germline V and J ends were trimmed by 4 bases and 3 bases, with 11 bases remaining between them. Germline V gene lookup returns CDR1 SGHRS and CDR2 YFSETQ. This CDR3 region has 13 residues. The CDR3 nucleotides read TGCGCCAGCAGCCGGGACACCGTCTACGAGCAGTACTTC. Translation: CASSRDTVYEQYF.

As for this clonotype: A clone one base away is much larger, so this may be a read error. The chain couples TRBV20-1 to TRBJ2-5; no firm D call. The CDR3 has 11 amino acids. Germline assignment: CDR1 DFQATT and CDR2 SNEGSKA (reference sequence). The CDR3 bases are TGCAGTGCTCTCCAGGAAGAGACCCAGCACTTC. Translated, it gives CSALQEETQHF.

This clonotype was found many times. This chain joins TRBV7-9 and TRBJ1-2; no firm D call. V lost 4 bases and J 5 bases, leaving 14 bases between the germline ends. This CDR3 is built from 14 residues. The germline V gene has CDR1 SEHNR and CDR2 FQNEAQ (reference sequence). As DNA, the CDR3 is TGTGCCAGCAGCTCCGAAGAACGGGGATATGGCTACACCTTC. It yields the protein CASSSEERGYGYTF. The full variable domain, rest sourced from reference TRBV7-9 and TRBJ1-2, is DTGVSQNPRHKITKRGQNVTFRCDPISEHNRLYWYRQTLGQGPEFLTYFQNEAQLEKSRLLSDRFSAERPKGSFSTLEIQRTEQGDSAMYLCASSSEERGYGYTFGSGTRLTVV.

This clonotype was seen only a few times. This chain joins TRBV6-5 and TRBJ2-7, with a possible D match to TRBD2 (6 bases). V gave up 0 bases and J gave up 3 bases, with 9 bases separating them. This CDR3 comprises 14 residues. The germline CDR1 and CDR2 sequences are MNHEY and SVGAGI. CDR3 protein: CASSYSRGNYEQYF. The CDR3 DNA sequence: TGTGCCAGCAGTTACTCGCGGGGCAACTACGAGCAGTACTTC.

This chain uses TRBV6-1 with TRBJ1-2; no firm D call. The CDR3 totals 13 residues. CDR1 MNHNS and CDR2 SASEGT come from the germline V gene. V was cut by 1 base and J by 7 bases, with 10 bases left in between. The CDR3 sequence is CASSEEYWRGYTF. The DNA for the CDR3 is TGTGCCAGCAGTGAAGAATACTGGCGTGGCTACACCTTC.

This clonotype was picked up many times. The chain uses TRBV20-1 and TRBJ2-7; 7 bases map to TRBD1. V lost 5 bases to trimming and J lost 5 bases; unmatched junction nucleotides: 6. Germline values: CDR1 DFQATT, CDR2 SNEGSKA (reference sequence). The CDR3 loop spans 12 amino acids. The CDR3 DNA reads TGCAGTGCTCTCAGCGACAGGGACGAGCAGTACTTC. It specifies CSALSDRDEQYF.

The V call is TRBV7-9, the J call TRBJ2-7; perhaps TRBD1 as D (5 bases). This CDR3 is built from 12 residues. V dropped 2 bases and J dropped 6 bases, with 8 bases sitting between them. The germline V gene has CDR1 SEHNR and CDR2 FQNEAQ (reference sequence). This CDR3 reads CASSLYQGEQYF. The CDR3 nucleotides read TGTGCCAGCAGCTTATATCAGGGCGAGCAGTACTTC.

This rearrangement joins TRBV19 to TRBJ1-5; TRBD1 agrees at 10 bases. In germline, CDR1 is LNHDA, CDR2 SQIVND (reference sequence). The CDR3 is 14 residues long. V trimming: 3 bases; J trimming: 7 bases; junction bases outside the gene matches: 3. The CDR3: CASSMWDRGQPQHF. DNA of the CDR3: TGTGCCAGTAGTATGTGGGACAGGGGCCAGCCCCAGCATTTT.

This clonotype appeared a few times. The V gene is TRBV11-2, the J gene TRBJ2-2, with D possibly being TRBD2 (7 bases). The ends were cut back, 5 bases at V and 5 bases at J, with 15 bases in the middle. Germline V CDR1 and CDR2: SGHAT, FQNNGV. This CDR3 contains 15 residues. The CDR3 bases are TGTGCCAGCAGCCCTGCGGGGGCCGGAACCGGGGAGCTGTTTTTT. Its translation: CASSPAGAGTGELFF.

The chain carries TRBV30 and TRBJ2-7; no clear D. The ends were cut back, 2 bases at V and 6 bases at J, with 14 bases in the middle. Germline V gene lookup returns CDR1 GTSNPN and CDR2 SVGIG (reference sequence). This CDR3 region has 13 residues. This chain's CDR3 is CAWSQRSTAEQYF. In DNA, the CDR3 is TGTGCCTGGAGTCAACGCTCCACGGCCGAGCAGTACTTC. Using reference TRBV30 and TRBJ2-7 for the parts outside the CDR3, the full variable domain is SQTIHQWPATLVQPVGSPLSLECTVEGTSNPNLYWYRQAAGRGLQLLFYSVGIGQISSEVPQNLSASRPQDRQFILSSKKLLLSDSGFYLCAWSQRSTAEQYFGPGTRLTVT.

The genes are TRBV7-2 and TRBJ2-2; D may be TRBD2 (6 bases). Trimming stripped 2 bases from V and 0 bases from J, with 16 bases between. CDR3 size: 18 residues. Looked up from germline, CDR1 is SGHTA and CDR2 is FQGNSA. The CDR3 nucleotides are TGTGCCAGCAGCTTAACCCCGGGGGAGAGAGCGAACACCGGGGAGCTGTTTTTT. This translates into CASSLTPGERANTGELFF.

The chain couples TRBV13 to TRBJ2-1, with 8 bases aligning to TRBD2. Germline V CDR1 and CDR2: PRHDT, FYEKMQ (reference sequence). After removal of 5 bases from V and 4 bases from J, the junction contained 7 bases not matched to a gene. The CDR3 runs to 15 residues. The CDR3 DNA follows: TGTGCCAGCAGCCAGAGCGGGGGCGCTTACAATGAGCAGTTCTTC. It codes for CASSQSGGAYNEQFF.